What follows are 6 T cell receptor beta chains derived from one specimen sequenced in a study of siplizumab effects on memory and regulatory T cells. Sequencing used immunoSEQ multiplex PCR; TCRdb keeps in-frame clones, though not all of them. The profile shows 100,000 to 120,000 clones, around 90% of them singletons. The sequencing input was CD4+ T cells sorted from blood. Every receptor here comes from a human donor in good health.

The V call is TRBV6-5, the J call TRBJ2-7, with D possibly being TRBD1 (6 bases). V was pared by 0 bases and J by 0 bases, with 12 bases between. Germline V gene data show CDR1 as MNHEY and CDR2 as SVGAGI. This CDR3 spans 16 amino acids. CDR3 sequence (DNA): TGTGCCAGCAGTTACTCTTTCATACAGGGCTCCTACGAGCAGTACTTC. As protein: CASSYSFIQGSYEQYF.

This clone turned up a few times. The rearrangement uses TRBV5-1 and TRBJ1-1; no clear D. CDR1 and CDR2 from the germline V gene are SGHRS and YFSETQ. The CDR3 is 13 amino acids. The V gene lost 0 bases and the J gene lost 1 base, with 4 bases spanning the gap. Here the CDR3 reads CASSLAQNTEAFF. The CDR3 nucleotides are TGCGCCAGCAGCTTGGCCCAGAACACTGAAGCTTTCTTT.

The rearrangement links TRBV10-1 to TRBJ2-1; TRBD2 matches at 7 bases. This CDR3 is built from 16 residues. Germline V gene data show CDR1 as WNHNN and CDR2 as SYGVQD (reference sequence). V lost 0 bases to trimming and J lost 5 bases; unmatched junction nucleotides: 7. CDR3 in DNA: TGCGCCAGCAGTGAGTCCGGCACTAGCGTACACAATGAGCAGTTCTTC. It translates to CASSESGTSVHNEQFF.

This clone was picked up one time. The gene calls are TRBV27 and TRBJ2-3; no reliable D call. The CDR3 contains 13 residues. V shed 2 bases and J shed 6 bases, with 9 bases lying between them. The germline gives CDR1 MNHEY, CDR2 SMNVEV (reference sequence). CDR3 DNA sequence: TGTGCCAGCAGTTTAGTAGCCCCCGATACGCAGTATTTT. It encodes CASSLVAPDTQYF.

Written as DNA, the CDR3 is TGTGCCAGCGTTGGCACAGGGTCCTACAATGAGCAGTTCTTC. Protein sequence: CASVGTGSYNEQFF. The chain is built from TRBV27 and TRBJ2-1, with D possibly being TRBD1 (6 bases). The germline CDR1 and CDR2 sequences are MNHEY and SMNVEV (reference sequence). The CDR3 has 14 amino acids. The V end lost 8 bases, the J end lost 1 base, and 12 bases lay between the germline ends.

The gene calls are TRBV7-2 and TRBJ2-5, with TRBD2 identical over 9 bases. CDR3 length: 16 amino acids. Germline V gives CDR1 SGHTA, CDR2 FQGNSA. J was trimmed by 3 bases and V by 1 base; bases with no gene match: 6. The CDR3 loop is CASSLGVGGREETQYF. CDR3 nucleotides: TGTGCCAGCAGCTTAGGAGTCGGCGGGAGGGAAGAGACCCAGTACTTC.